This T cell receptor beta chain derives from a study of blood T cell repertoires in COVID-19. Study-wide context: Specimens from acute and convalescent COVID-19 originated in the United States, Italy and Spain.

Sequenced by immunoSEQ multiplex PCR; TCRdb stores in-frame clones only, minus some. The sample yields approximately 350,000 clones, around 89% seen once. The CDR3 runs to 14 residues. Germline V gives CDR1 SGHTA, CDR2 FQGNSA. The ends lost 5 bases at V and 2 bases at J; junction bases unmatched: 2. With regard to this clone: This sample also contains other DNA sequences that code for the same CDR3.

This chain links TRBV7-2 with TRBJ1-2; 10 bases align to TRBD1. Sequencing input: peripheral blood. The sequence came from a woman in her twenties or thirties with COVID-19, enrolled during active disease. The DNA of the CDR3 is TGTGCCAGCAGCCCGGGACAGGGGAACTATGGCTACACCTTC. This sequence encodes CASSPGQGNYGYTF.